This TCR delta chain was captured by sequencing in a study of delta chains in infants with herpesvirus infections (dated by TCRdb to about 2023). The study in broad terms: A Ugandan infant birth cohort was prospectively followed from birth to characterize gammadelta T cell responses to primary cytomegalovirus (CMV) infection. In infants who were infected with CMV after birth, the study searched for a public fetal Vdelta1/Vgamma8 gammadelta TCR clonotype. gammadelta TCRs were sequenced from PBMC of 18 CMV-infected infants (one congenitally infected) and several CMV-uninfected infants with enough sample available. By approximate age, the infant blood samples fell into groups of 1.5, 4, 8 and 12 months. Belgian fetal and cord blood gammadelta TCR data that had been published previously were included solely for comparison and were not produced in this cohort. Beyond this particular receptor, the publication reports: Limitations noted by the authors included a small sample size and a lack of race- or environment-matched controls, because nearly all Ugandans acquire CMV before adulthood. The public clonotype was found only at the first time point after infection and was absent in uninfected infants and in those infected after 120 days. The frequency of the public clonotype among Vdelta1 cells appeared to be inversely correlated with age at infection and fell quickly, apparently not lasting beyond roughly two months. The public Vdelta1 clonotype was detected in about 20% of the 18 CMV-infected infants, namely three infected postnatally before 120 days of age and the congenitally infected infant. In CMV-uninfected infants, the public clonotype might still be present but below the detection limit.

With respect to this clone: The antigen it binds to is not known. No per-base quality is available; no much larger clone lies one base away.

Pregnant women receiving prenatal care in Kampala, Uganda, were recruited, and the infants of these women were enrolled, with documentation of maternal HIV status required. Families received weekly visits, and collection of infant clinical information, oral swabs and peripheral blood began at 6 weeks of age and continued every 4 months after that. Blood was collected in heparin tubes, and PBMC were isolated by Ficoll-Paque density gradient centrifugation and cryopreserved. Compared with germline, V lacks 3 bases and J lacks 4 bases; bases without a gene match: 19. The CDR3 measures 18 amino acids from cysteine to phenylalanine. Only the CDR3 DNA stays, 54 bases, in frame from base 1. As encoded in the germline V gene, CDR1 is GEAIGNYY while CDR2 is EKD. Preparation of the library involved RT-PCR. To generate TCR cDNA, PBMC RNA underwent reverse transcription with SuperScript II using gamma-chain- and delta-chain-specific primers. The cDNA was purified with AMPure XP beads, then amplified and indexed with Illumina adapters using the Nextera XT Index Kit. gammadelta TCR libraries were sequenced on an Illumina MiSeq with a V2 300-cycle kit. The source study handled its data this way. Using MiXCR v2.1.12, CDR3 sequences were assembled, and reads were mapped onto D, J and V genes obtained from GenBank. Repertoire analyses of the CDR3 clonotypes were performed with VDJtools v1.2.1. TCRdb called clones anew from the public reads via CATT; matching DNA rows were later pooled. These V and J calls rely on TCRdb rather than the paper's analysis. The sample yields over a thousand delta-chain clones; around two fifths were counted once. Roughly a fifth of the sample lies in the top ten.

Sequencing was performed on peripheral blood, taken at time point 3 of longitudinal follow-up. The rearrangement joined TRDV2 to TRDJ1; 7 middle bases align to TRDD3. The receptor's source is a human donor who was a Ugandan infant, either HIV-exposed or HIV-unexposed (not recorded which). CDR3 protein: CACDPLGPSRLGNDKLIF. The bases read TGTGCCTGTGACCCCCTGGGGCCTAGCCGACTGGGGAACGATAAACTCATCTTT.